The 32 T cell receptor beta chains listed next were all sequenced from one sample in a study of T-cell memory formation after mild COVID-19. TCRdb independently ran MiXCR on the 5' RACE reads; one entry per CDR3 protein. The data show about 250,000 distinct CDR3 sequences, more than 15% seen once. Sequenced input: PBMCs or a T cell subset sorted from them (not recorded which). These receptors were obtained from a man aged 18 to 30 who had mild COVID-19 (a few samples of this study predate the infection). Cell type and time point are not known.

The gene calls are TRBV12-3 or TRBV12-4 and TRBJ2-1; D is undetermined. This CDR3 region has 12 residues. With 6 bases removed from V and 8 bases from J, the gap between germline ends came to 11 bases. This CDR3 is CASRANQDEQFF. CDR3 nucleotides: TGTGCCAGCAGAGCGAACCAGGATGAGCAGTTCTTC.

The chain recombines TRBV7-8 with TRBJ2-2; 7 nucleotides agree with TRBD2. The CDR3 runs 16 residues. CDR1 is SGHVS, CDR2 FQNEAQ, per germline. V dropped 3 bases and J dropped 6; count of bases not matched to a gene: 10. DNA of the CDR3: TGTGCCAGCAGCTTGCAGCGGGGCGTGAAATCCGGGGAGCTGTTTTTT. Amino acids: CASSLQRGVKSGELFF.

Ten or more counts support this clonotype. The rearrangement links TRBV10-3 to TRBJ2-7; no definite D call. The CDR3 runs 13 residues. V was pared by 7 bases and J by 3 bases, with 13 bases between. Germline V gene lookup returns CDR1 ENHRY and CDR2 SYGVKD. CDR3 nucleotide sequence: TGTGCCATCAAAGGCAGTACAAGCTACGAGCAGTACTTC. This gives the protein CAIKGSTSYEQYF.

V is TRBV7-2 and J is TRBJ1-5, with a tentative D call TRBD1 (5 bases). Germline V gene lookup returns CDR1 SGHTA and CDR2 FQGNSA. The V end lost 2 bases, the J end lost 7 bases, and 15 bases lay between the germline ends. CDR3 size: 15 residues. DNA for the CDR3: TGTGCCAGCAGCTTACGGGACCAAGGAGGACAGCCCCAGCATTTT. Its translation is CASSLRDQGGQPQHF. The full variable domain, rest sourced from reference TRBV7-2 and TRBJ1-5, is GAGVSQSPSNKVTEKGKDVELRCDPISGHTALYWYRQSLGQGLEFLIYFQGNSAPDKSGLPSDRFSAERTGGSVSTLTIQRTQQEDSAVYLCASSLRDQGGQPQHFGDGTRLSIL.

This clonotype was counted between two and nine times. The V and J genes are TRBV6-5 and TRBJ1-2; 9 positions match TRBD1. Trimming cost V 6 bases and J 6 bases; bases outside gene matches: 8. Germline V gene lookup returns CDR1 MNHEY and CDR2 SVGAGI. The CDR3 sequence is 14 residues long. CDR3 residues: CASRTGTGWNGYTF. The CDR3 nucleotides read TGTGCCAGCAGAACCGGGACAGGGTGGAATGGCTACACCTTC.

The rearrangement links TRBV21-1 to TRBJ2-7; the table's D gene call, TRBD1, was not cross checked with the DNA. TRBV21-1 constitutes a pseudogene. The CDR3 has 16 residues. The CDR3 region has the DNA TGTGCCAGCAGCAAAGTGGAGAGACAGGGAATGTACGAGCAGTACGTC. Protein: CASSKVERQGMYEQYV.

J is TRBJ1-5 and V is TRBV6-6; possible D gene TRBD1, 5 bases. Trimming took 2 bases from V and 3 from J, leaving 11 bases between them. Germline loops: CDR1 MNHNY, CDR2 SVGAGI (reference sequence). The CDR3 is 15 amino acids. CDR3 in amino acids: CASSYSGASNQPQHF. CDR3 nucleotides: TGTGCCAGCAGTTACAGCGGGGCTTCCAATCAGCCCCAGCATTTT.

The rearrangement uses TRBV6-8 and TRBJ2-2; D remains unclear. Germline loops: CDR1 MNHGY, CDR2 SAAAGT. The CDR3 is made up of 12 amino acids. V dropped 6 bases and J dropped 7 bases, with 9 bases sitting between them. The DNA for the CDR3 is TGTGCCAGCAGCAAGGTCCACGGGGAGCTGTTTTTT. This translates into CASSKVHGELFF.

The genes are TRBV4-1 and TRBJ1-1; possibly TRBD1 for D (5 bases). The CDR3 length is 14 residues. Looked up from germline, CDR1 is MGHRA and CDR2 is YSYEKL. Trimming took 1 base from V and 4 from J, leaving 10 bases between them. The CDR3 here is CASSQAGAGTEAFF. For the CDR3, the DNA is TGCGCCAGCAGCCAAGCCGGGGCTGGCACTGAAGCTTTCTTT.

In this sample, this clonotype turned up a few times. The rearrangement uses TRBV7-3 and TRBJ2-5; 13 bases agree with TRBD2. The CDR3 covers 15 residues. Germline CDR1 and CDR2: SGHTA and FQGTGA. Trimming cost V 5 bases and J 5 bases; bases outside gene matches: 5. The CDR3 nucleotides read TGTGCCAGCAGCCCGACTAGCGGGGGGTTGGAGACCCAGTACTTC. Its protein product is CASSPTSGGLETQYF.

This clonotype was seen more than once but under ten times. DNA for the CDR3: TGCAGTGCCCCGGAGCTAGAGACCCAGTACTTC. It encodes CSAPELETQYF. The rearrangement links TRBV20-1 to TRBJ2-5; D not certain. The CDR3 has 11 residues. From germline, CDR1 is DFQATT and CDR2 SNEGSKA (reference sequence). V lost 6 bases and J lost 4, with 9 bases in between.

The J gene is TRBJ2-2, the V gene TRBV7-9; the D gene is possibly TRBD1 (5 bases). CDR1 SEHNR and CDR2 FQNEAQ come from the germline V gene (reference sequence). CDR3 size: 15 residues. V shed 2 bases and J shed 7 bases, with 14 bases lying between them. The CDR3: CASSLQGPDSGELFF. The CDR3, as DNA: TGTGCCAGCAGCTTACAGGGCCCCGACAGCGGGGAGCTGTTTTTT.

This chain links TRBV29-1 with TRBJ2-1, with 10 positions matching TRBD2. Looked up from germline, CDR1 is SQVTM and CDR2 is ANQGSEA. The CDR3 has 14 amino acids. V lost 7 bases, J lost 5 bases, and 8 bases stayed unmatched. As DNA, the CDR3 is TGCAGCGGGGGGCAAACTAGCGGGAACAATGAGCAGTTCTTC. It specifies CSGGQTSGNNEQFF.

This clonotype was observed a few times. The genes are TRBV7-9 and TRBJ2-1; 11 bases fit TRBD2. V shed 3 bases and J 7 bases; nucleotides not matched to a gene: 5. Germline V gives CDR1 SEHNR, CDR2 FQNEAQ (reference sequence). The CDR3 runs to 15 residues. For the CDR3, the DNA is TGTGCCAGCAGCTTTAGCGGGGGGGCCAGGAATGAGCAGTTCTTC. As protein: CASSFSGGARNEQFF.

The rearrangement uses TRBV24-1 and TRBJ1-5; 9 nucleotides match TRBD1. Trimming cost V 12 bases and J 2 bases; bases outside gene matches: 7. Looked up from germline, CDR1 is KGHDR and CDR2 is SFDVKD. CDR3 length: 14 residues. CDR3 in DNA: TGTGCCGCCTCGGACAGGGGTGGCAATCAGCCCCAGCATTTT. Amino acids: CAASDRGGNQPQHF.

The rearrangement joins TRBV3-1 to TRBJ2-1; 9 nucleotides align to TRBD1. Germline V gene sequence: CDR1 LGHDT, CDR2 YNNKEL (reference sequence). The CDR3 runs to 14 residues. V lost 2 bases to trimming and J lost 8 bases; unmatched junction nucleotides: 4. The CDR3 protein is CASSQPRQGDEQFF. CDR3 DNA sequence: TGTGCCAGCAGCCAACCCCGACAGGGGGATGAGCAGTTCTTC.

This clonotype was picked up a small number of times. For the CDR3, the DNA is TGTGCCAGCAGCGTAGGGGGACTCGAAGAGACCCAGTACTTC. Translating it yields CASSVGGLEETQYF. This chain connects TRBV9 to TRBJ2-5, with a possible D match to TRBD2 (6 bases). There are 14 residues in the CDR3. Trimming removed 0 bases at V and 3 bases at J, with 9 bases between. The germline V gene has CDR1 SGDLS and CDR2 YYNGEE. The variable domain in full, with the rest retrieved from reference TRBV9 and TRBJ2-5, is DSGVTQTPKHLITATGQRVTLRCSPRSGDLSVYWYQQSLDQGLQFLIQYYNGEERAKGNILERFSAQQFPDLHSELNLSSLELGDSALYFCASSVGGLEETQYFGPGTRLLVL.

The V and J genes are TRBV6-6 and TRBJ2-2, with D hard to call. The CDR3 is 11 residues long. V gave up 6 bases and J gave up 7 bases, with 6 bases separating them. CDR1 and CDR2 (germline): MNHNY, SVGAGI (reference sequence). The CDR3 loop reads CASRGIGELFF. In DNA, the CDR3 is TGTGCCAGCAGGGGGATCGGGGAGCTGTTTTTT.

This clonotype came up a few times. The V call is TRBV7-7, the J call TRBJ2-3; 8 bases are a match to TRBD1. V dropped 3 bases and J dropped 5; count of bases not matched to a gene: 1. This CDR3 is built from 13 residues. Germline-derived CDR1 and CDR2 are SSHAT and FNYEAQ (reference sequence). CDR3 nucleotide sequence: TGTGCCAGCAGCTTGACAGGGGAAGATACGCAGTATTTT. Encoded protein: CASSLTGEDTQYF.

This clonotype has only a few counts. This chain joins TRBV11-2 and TRBJ2-1; D possibly corresponds to TRBD2 (6 bases). From germline, CDR1 is SGHAT and CDR2 FQNNGV. The CDR3 is 16 amino acids. Trimming removed 4 bases from V and 2 bases from J, with 15 bases in between. CDR3 protein: CASSSPMEGTYNEQFF. For the CDR3, the DNA is TGTGCCAGCAGCTCCCCTATGGAGGGGACCTACAATGAGCAGTTCTTC.

This clonotype has only a few counts. This chain uses TRBV12-3 or TRBV12-4 with TRBJ1-1; weak D call: TRBD1 (6 bases). The CDR3 length is 14 residues. V was shortened by 3 bases and J by 4 bases, with 12 bases between the two germline ends. CDR3 in amino acids: CASSLYREGTEAFF. Here the CDR3 DNA reads TGTGCCAGCAGTTTGTACAGGGAGGGCACTGAAGCTTTCTTT.

This clonotype has just a few counts. The chain uses TRBV12-3 or TRBV12-4 and TRBJ2-7, with D unresolved. V shed 7 bases and J shed 6 bases, with 10 bases lying between them. CDR3 length: 11 amino acids. CDR3 region: CASTVPPEQYF. The CDR3, as DNA: TGTGCCAGCACCGTCCCCCCCGAGCAGTACTTC.

This clonotype was counted only a few times. The chain uses TRBV20-1 and TRBJ1-4; TRBD1 is a possible D gene (6 bases). V was shortened by 5 bases and J by 8 bases, with 21 bases between the two germline ends. The CDR3 is made up of 15 amino acids. From germline, CDR1 is DFQATT and CDR2 SNEGSKA (reference sequence). The CDR3 region has the DNA TGCAGTGCTGCGAGGGGGGCGCGGGTGCGCGAAAAACTGTTTTTT. It yields the protein CSAARGARVREKLFF.

This clonotype came up a few times. The chain recombines TRBV2 with TRBJ2-5; D call uncertain. The CDR3 is made up of 14 amino acids. Looked up from germline, CDR1 is SNHLY and CDR2 is FYNNEI. V lost 3 bases, J lost 4 bases, and 12 bases lay in between. The CDR3, as DNA: TGTGCCAGCAGTGATGTCTGGCTCGTAGAGACCCAGTACTTC. It encodes CASSDVWLVETQYF.

In its sample, this clonotype was seen a few times. The V gene is TRBV6-1, the J gene TRBJ1-2; 8 bases are a match to TRBD1. Looked up from germline, CDR1 is MNHNS and CDR2 is SASEGT. Trimming cost V 2 bases and J 7 bases; bases outside gene matches: 9. There are 15 residues in the CDR3. The CDR3 DNA reads as TGTGCCAGCAGTGAATCAGGGCAGGGGGCTGGTGGCTACACCTTC. It codes for CASSESGQGAGGYTF.

This clonotype has only a few counts. This chain joins TRBV25-1 and TRBJ2-7; the match to TRBD2 covers 7 bases. Per germline, CDR1 MGHDK and CDR2 SYGVNS. CDR3 length: 13 amino acids. V lost 8 bases, J lost 2 bases, and 6 bases stayed unmatched. CDR3 DNA sequence: TGTGCCAGCGCCGCTGCGGGGGCCTACGAGCAGTACTTC. Protein: CASAAAGAYEQYF.

This clonotype was picked up a small number of times. CDR3 nucleotide sequence: TGTGCCAGTCGACAGGGTCCGACCGGGGAGCTGTTTTTT. As protein: CASRQGPTGELFF. V gene TRBV6-6 combines with J gene TRBJ2-2; the match to TRBD1 covers 7 bases. From germline, CDR1 is MNHNY and CDR2 SVGAGI (reference sequence). The CDR3 contains 13 residues. After removal of 9 bases from V and 5 bases from J, the junction contained 6 bases not matched to a gene.

The chain joins TRBV5-1 to TRBJ2-2, with unresolved D. V was cut by 2 bases and J by 6 bases, with 5 bases left in between. The CDR3 contains 12 residues. CDR1 is SGHRS, CDR2 YFSETQ, per germline. The CDR3, as DNA: TGCGCCAGCAGCTTTACGGCCGGGGAGCTGTTTTTT. This codes for CASSFTAGELFF.

This clonotype has at least ten counts. This sequence joins TRBV6-5 and TRBJ2-5, with no clear D. V lost 5 bases and J lost 5, with 12 bases in between. The CDR3 has 13 amino acids. The germline CDR1 and CDR2 sequences are MNHEY and SVGAGI. The CDR3 protein is CASSPPGTETQYF. CDR3 DNA: TGTGCCAGCAGTCCCCCGGGCACCGAGACCCAGTACTTC.

This clonotype was seen only a few times. The V gene is TRBV20-1, the J gene TRBJ2-1; the match to TRBD2 covers 7 bases. With 3 bases clipped from V and 3 bases from J, the junction kept 8 bases outside the gene matches. This CDR3 comprises 15 residues. Germline CDR1 is DFQATT and CDR2 is SNEGSKA (reference sequence). CDR3 sequence: CSARGGNRLYNEQFF. CDR3 sequence (DNA): TGCAGTGCTAGGGGAGGGAACAGGCTCTACAATGAGCAGTTCTTC.

The chain links TRBV6-2 or TRBV6-3 to TRBJ2-7; D uncertain. There are 15 residues in the CDR3. Germline V gene lookup returns CDR1 MNHEY and CDR2 SVGEGT. V was pared by 4 bases and J by 2 bases, with 15 bases between. This CDR3 is CASSFGRIVPYEQYF. In DNA form, the CDR3 reads TGTGCCAGCAGTTTCGGCAGGATAGTCCCCTACGAGCAGTACTTC.

This clonotype was seen only a few times. V gene TRBV12-3 or TRBV12-4 combines with J gene TRBJ2-4; D is uncertain. The CDR3 spans 13 residues. V gave up 3 bases and J gave up 5 bases, with 8 bases separating them. Here the CDR3 reads CASSFVEQNIQYF. DNA of the CDR3: TGTGCCAGCAGTTTCGTGGAACAAAACATTCAGTACTTC.